One and the same sample provided the 22 T cell receptor beta chains below, sequenced in a study of CD8 T cells in Susac syndrome. Random hexamers were used to reverse transcribe the RNA input (about 0.45 to 1 ug). A single record per CDR3 protein comes from TCRdb applying MiXCR to the immunoSEQ multiplex PCR reads. Found here are 200,000 to 250,000 distinct CDR3 sequences, about 94% of them singletons; the top ten hold about 0.15%. Sequenced: CD4+ T cells from PBMCs. Every receptor here comes from a human donor with Susac syndrome.

This chain uses TRBV20-1 with TRBJ2-7, with TRBD2 as a possible D gene (6 bases). Trimming shortened V by 0 bases and J by 6 bases, and 12 bases separated the two germline ends. The CDR3 covers 13 residues. Germline CDR1 is DFQATT and CDR2 is SNEGSKA (reference sequence). The chain's CDR3 is CSARDPGGVEQYF. CDR3 DNA: TGCAGTGCTAGAGATCCCGGAGGGGTCGAGCAGTACTTC.

V gene TRBV5-4 combines with J gene TRBJ2-1; 8 bases align to TRBD1. This CDR3 contains 13 residues. Germline CDR1 and CDR2: SGHNT and YYREEE (reference sequence). After removal of 4 bases from V and 9 bases from J, the junction contained 6 bases not matched to a gene. The CDR3 DNA sequence: TGTGCCAGCAGCCCGGGACAGGAGAGTGAGCAGTTCTTC. This sequence encodes CASSPGQESEQFF.

The chain recombines TRBV7-2 with TRBJ2-5; no clear D gene. The germline CDR1 and CDR2 sequences are SGHTA and FQGNSA. This CDR3 contains 14 residues. Trimming took 4 bases from V and 0 from J, leaving 9 bases between them. The CDR3 reads CASSSNSYQETQYF. As DNA, the CDR3 is TGTGCCAGCAGCTCTAACAGTTACCAAGAGACCCAGTACTTC.

The chain is built from TRBV29-1 and TRBJ1-2, with unresolved D. The CDR3 is 13 residues long. V lost 2 bases, J lost 8 bases, and 15 bases lay in between. Germline assignment: CDR1 SQVTM and CDR2 ANQGSEA. CDR3 nucleotides: TGCAGCGTTGAACGATCCACTGGGAGAGGCTACACCTTC. It specifies CSVERSTGRGYTF.

V usage is TRBV6-5 and J usage is TRBJ1-6, with D possibly TRBD1 on 6 matching bases. The germline V gene has CDR1 MNHEY and CDR2 SVGAGI. This CDR3 has 13 residues. V was cut by 6 bases and J by 9 bases, with 12 bases left in between. CDR3: CASRGTYSSPLHF. The CDR3 nucleotides read TGTGCCAGCAGAGGGACATACAGTTCACCCCTCCACTTT.

The chain employs TRBV19 and TRBJ1-2; 8 nucleotides match TRBD1. Germline V CDR1 and CDR2: LNHDA, SQIVND (reference sequence). CDR3 length: 16 residues. Germline trimming cut 5 bases from V and 3 bases from J; bases unmatched to any gene: 11. In DNA, the CDR3 is TGTGCCAGTAGTCCTCGGACAGGGCGCATCGACTATGGCTACACCTTC. This encodes CASSPRTGRIDYGYTF.

This clonotype was seen just once. The V gene is TRBV29-1, the J gene TRBJ1-4; D gene uncertain. Trimming stripped 3 bases from V and 8 bases from J, with 7 bases between. The CDR3 loop spans 11 amino acids. Germline V CDR1 and CDR2: SQVTM, ANQGSEA. CDR3 nucleotide sequence: TGCAGCGTTGAGAGGGAAGAAAAACTGTTTTTT. It encodes CSVEREEKLFF.

The gene calls are TRBV4-1 and TRBJ2-7; 9 bases are shared with TRBD1. The CDR3 contains 17 residues. The V and J ends lost 3 bases and 3 bases, in that order; junction bases with no gene match: 12. Germline CDR1 is MGHRA and CDR2 is YSYEKL. The CDR3 DNA follows: TGCGCCAGCAGCCAGGAAGACGGTTGGACAGGGGACTACGAGCAGTACTTC. Translation gives CASSQEDGWTGDYEQYF.

This chain connects TRBV30 to TRBJ1-3; D ambiguous. The CDR3 contains 11 residues. Germline assignment: CDR1 GTSNPN and CDR2 SVGIG (reference sequence). V was cut by 6 bases and J by 0 bases, with 3 bases left in between. The CDR3 DNA sequence: TGTGCCTGTCCCTCTGGAAACACCATATATTTT. Its protein product is CACPSGNTIYF.

The chain uses TRBV11-2 and TRBJ2-3, with 9 positions matching TRBD1. V shed 2 bases and J 5 bases; nucleotides not matched to a gene: 8. The CDR3 runs 16 residues. Germline assignment: CDR1 SGHAT and CDR2 FQNNGV. DNA for the CDR3: TGTGCCAGCAGCTTACGGGACAGGGCATCGGGAGATACGCAGTATTTT. It translates to CASSLRDRASGDTQYF.

This chain uses TRBV12-3 or TRBV12-4 with TRBJ2-7; D might be TRBD2 (6 bases). V lost 5 bases, J lost 7 bases, and 15 bases lay in between. The CDR3 spans 13 residues. The CDR3 coding sequence is TGTGCCAGCAGTCCAGGGCGGGGTGGAGAGCAGTACTTC. This encodes CASSPGRGGEQYF.

The rearrangement links TRBV20-1 to TRBJ2-5; possibly TRBD2 for D (6 bases). This CDR3 has 17 amino acids. Deletions cut 3 bases from V and 1 base from J, with 21 bases between. CDR1 DFQATT and CDR2 SNEGSKA come from the germline V gene (reference sequence). The CDR3 DNA is TGCAGTGCTAGCCGAATAGCGGCAGTGAGAGGCCAAGAGACCCAGTACTTC. Encoded protein: CSASRIAAVRGQETQYF.

The rearrangement joins TRBV7-9 to TRBJ2-5, with D possibly being TRBD1 (7 bases). Germline loops: CDR1 SEHNR, CDR2 FQNEAQ (reference sequence). The CDR3 totals 11 residues. V dropped 3 bases and J dropped 14 bases, with 13 bases sitting between them. CDR3 amino acids: CASSFGGTAYF. The CDR3 nucleotides are TGTGCCAGCAGCTTCGGCGGGACAGCTTACTTC.

The chain carries TRBV6-2 or TRBV6-3 and TRBJ2-7; D is ambiguous. V shed 0 bases and J shed 2 bases, with 8 bases lying between them. Germline loops: CDR1 MNHEY, CDR2 SVGEGT. This CDR3 comprises 14 residues. The CDR3 DNA reads as TGTGCCAGCAGTTACTCGATACGGCCCTACGAGCAGTACTTC. This sequence encodes CASSYSIRPYEQYF.

The CDR3 spells CASSLVSGANVLTF. The DNA of the CDR3 is TGTGCCAGCAGCTTAGTTTCCGGGGCCAACGTCCTGACTTTC. The chain links TRBV11-2 to TRBJ2-6; D call uncertain. The CDR3 sequence is 14 residues long. Germline loops: CDR1 SGHAT, CDR2 FQNNGV. V shed 1 base and J shed 4 bases, with 5 bases lying between them.

The chain combines TRBV24-1 with TRBJ2-3, with 12 bases fitting TRBD2. V lost 4 bases, J lost 3 bases, and 7 bases stayed unmatched. From germline, CDR1 is KGHDR and CDR2 SFDVKD. CDR3 size: 17 residues. Here the CDR3 DNA reads TGTGCCACCAGTGACCCCGGACTAGCGGGGACAACAGATACGCAGTATTTT. This gives the protein CATSDPGLAGTTDTQYF.

The CDR3 region has the DNA TGTGCCAGCAGCCAAGGCGTGGCGAACACTGAAGCTTTCTTT. It codes for CASSQGVANTEAFF. The chain carries TRBV4-2 and TRBJ1-1; D gene unclear. CDR3 length: 14 residues. CDR1 LGHNA and CDR2 YNFKEQ come from the germline V gene. Trimming took off 1 base at V and 1 base at J, with 7 bases between the two ends.

The rearrangement uses TRBV13 and TRBJ1-1; 12 positions agree with TRBD1. The CDR3 spans 16 residues. The V gene end was trimmed by 5 bases and the J gene end by 3 bases; junction bases not matched to a gene: 7. Germline loops: CDR1 PRHDT, CDR2 FYEKMQ (reference sequence). The CDR3 DNA reads as TGTGCCAGCAGCCCACCGGGACAGGGGGCGGACACTGAAGCTTTCTTT. Residues: CASSPPGQGADTEAFF.

The chain links TRBV7-3 to TRBJ2-3; 15 bases match TRBD2. V trimming: 5 bases; J trimming: 2 bases; junction bases outside the gene matches: 5. CDR3 length equals 17 residues. The germline V gene encodes CDR1 SGHTA and CDR2 FQGTGA. The CDR3: CASSLGTSGGFTDTQYF. CDR3 nucleotide sequence: TGTGCCAGCAGCCTCGGGACTAGCGGGGGGTTCACAGATACGCAGTATTTT.

The V call is TRBV12-3 or TRBV12-4, the J call TRBJ2-3; unclear D gene. This CDR3 has 12 amino acids. V was trimmed by 3 bases and J by 4 bases, leaving 5 bases between them. For the CDR3, the DNA is TGTGCCAGCAGTTTTTCACCAGATACGCAGTATTTT. Translation: CASSFSPDTQYF.

The chain employs TRBV28 and TRBJ1-4; 9 nucleotides agree with TRBD1. Losses at the gene ends were 3 bases for V and 15 bases for J; bases not matched to a gene: 5. From germline, CDR1 is MDHEN and CDR2 SYDVKM. The CDR3 extends over 12 amino acids. The CDR3 loop reads CASSLGQGRMFF. DNA for the CDR3: TGTGCCAGCAGTTTGGGACAGGGAAGAATGTTTTTT.

The V call is TRBV7-9, the J call TRBJ1-4; 9 positions agree with TRBD1. V trimming: 4 bases; J trimming: 7 bases; junction bases outside the gene matches: 10. There are 16 residues in the CDR3. The germline V gene encodes CDR1 SEHNR and CDR2 FQNEAQ (reference sequence). For the CDR3, the DNA is TGTGCCAGCAGCTCCCTAGTAACAGGGGGCGGTGAAAAACTGTTTTTT. This encodes CASSSLVTGGGEKLFF.